One and the same sample provided the 32 T cell receptor beta chains below, sequenced in a study of cytomegalovirus exposure and HLA in healthy donors. PCR used 60 Vbeta primers and 13 Jbeta primers. Method: immunoSEQ multiplex PCR; TCRdb's copy keeps in-frame clones and lacks some. The sample includes approximately 97,000 clones, less than 80% of them seen just once. Material for sequencing was PBMCs. All receptors derive from a middle-aged woman in good health and CMV-seropositive.

This chain connects TRBV6-6 to TRBJ2-5; 9 bases map to TRBD1. This CDR3 is 13 amino acids long. With 5 bases clipped from V and 7 bases from J, the junction kept 5 bases outside the gene matches. Germline lookup yields CDR1 MNHNY and CDR2 SVGAGI (reference sequence). CDR3 DNA sequence: TGTGCCAGCAGTCGGGACAGGGTAGGGACCCAGTACTTC. Amino acids: CASSRDRVGTQYF.

The chain links TRBV10-3 to TRBJ2-4, with TRBD2 as a possible D gene (6 bases). This CDR3 comprises 15 residues. Germline V CDR1 and CDR2: ENHRY, SYGVKD. The V and J ends lost 3 bases and 0 bases respectively, with 9 bases between them. The CDR3 loop reads CAISEEGLAKNIQYF. In DNA form, the CDR3 reads TGTGCCATCAGTGAAGAGGGACTAGCCAAAAACATTCAGTACTTC.

A remark on this clone: Other DNA sequences of this sample code for an identical CDR3. The V gene is TRBV9, the J gene TRBJ1-2; D is ambiguous. The CDR3 loop spans 12 amino acids. Germline-derived CDR1 and CDR2 are SGDLS and YYNGEE. Trimming stripped 0 bases from V and 5 bases from J, with 5 bases between. CDR3 nucleotides: TGTGCCAGCAGCGTAGACGGGTATGGCTACACCTTC. This gives the protein CASSVDGYGYTF.

J is TRBJ1-4 and V is TRBV28; D uncertain. The CDR3 runs 14 residues. Trimming took 6 bases from V and 4 from J, leaving 12 bases between them. The germline CDR1 and CDR2 sequences are MDHEN and SYDVKM. The CDR3 loop is CASSEDGLNEKLFF. The CDR3 coding sequence is TGTGCCAGCAGCGAGGACGGACTTAATGAAAAACTGTTTTTT.

This rearrangement joins TRBV4-2 to TRBJ1-4; unclear D gene. Germline V gene lookup returns CDR1 LGHNA and CDR2 YNFKEQ. V was trimmed by 0 bases and J by 5 bases, leaving 4 bases between them. This CDR3 comprises 13 residues. CDR3 sequence reads: CASSQDQNEKLFF. The CDR3 DNA follows: TGTGCCAGCAGCCAAGATCAGAATGAAAAACTGTTTTTT.

The CDR3 here is CASSLGVDETQYF. The CDR3 DNA reads as TGTGCCAGCAGCTTAGGAGTTGACGAGACCCAGTACTTC. V gene TRBV5-7 combines with J gene TRBJ2-5; no clear D gene. TRBV5-7 is treated as an ORF (open reading frame) with a function not yet certain. This CDR3 has 13 residues. V lost 2 bases and J lost 5, with 10 bases in between.

V and J are TRBV9 and TRBJ2-1, with 7 nucleotides matching TRBD2. Germline CDR1 reads SGDLS; CDR2 reads YYNGEE. This CDR3 has 13 amino acids. Trimming cost V 5 bases and J 6 bases; bases outside gene matches: 5. The CDR3 nucleotides are TGTGCCAGCAGTGGGGACTATACCAATGAGCAGTTCTTC. As protein: CASSGDYTNEQFF.

The rearrangement joins TRBV10-1 to TRBJ2-1, with 9 bases lining up with TRBD1. CDR3 length: 14 amino acids. Germline CDR1 WNHNN, CDR2 SYGVQD (reference sequence). V dropped 8 bases and J dropped 9; count of bases not matched to a gene: 11. The CDR3 reads CASDWDREGAEQFF. The CDR3 nucleotides are TGCGCCAGCGACTGGGACAGGGAGGGGGCTGAGCAGTTCTTC.

This chain connects TRBV7-3 to TRBJ2-4, with D hard to call. Germline V CDR1 and CDR2: SGHTA, FQGTGA. V was trimmed by 2 bases and J by 8 bases, leaving 10 bases between them. The CDR3 extends over 13 amino acids. The CDR3 is CASSLSEDDIQYF. Here the CDR3 DNA reads TGTGCCAGCAGCTTATCAGAGGATGACATTCAGTACTTC.

The sample holds a few counts of this clone. The chain has TRBV19 and TRBJ2-7; 7 bases line up with TRBD2. The CDR3 has 13 amino acids. The V gene's germline CDR1 is LNHDA and CDR2 SQIVND (reference sequence). J lost 2 bases, V lost 5 bases, and 3 bases had no gene match. CDR3: CASSPSGTYEQYF. The CDR3 DNA reads as TGTGCCAGTAGTCCCAGCGGGACCTACGAGCAGTACTTC.

This clone was seen more than once but under ten times. The chain has TRBV7-8 and TRBJ1-2; 7 nucleotides agree with TRBD1. After removal of 7 bases from V and 8 bases from J, the junction contained 7 bases not matched to a gene. Germline V gene sequence: CDR1 SGHVS, CDR2 FQNEAQ. The CDR3 is 12 residues long. The CDR3 nucleotides read TGTGCCAGCACCTCAGGGGGAGACGGCTACACCTTC. It specifies CASTSGGDGYTF.

The chain joins TRBV10-3 to TRBJ2-7, with 9 bases identical to TRBD2. V lost 6 bases to trimming and J lost 7 bases; unmatched junction nucleotides: 13. This CDR3 region has 15 residues. CDR1 and CDR2 (germline): ENHRY, SYGVKD. The CDR3 DNA is TGTGCCATCAGGACCATAGCGGGAGAGGGGGGTGAGCAGTACTTC. Its protein product is CAIRTIAGEGGEQYF.

A word on this clone: Other DNA sequences in the same sample also yield this CDR3. This chain joins TRBV5-1 and TRBJ2-3; TRBD1 might be the D (6 bases). Trimming shortened V by 4 bases and J by 1 base, and 10 bases separated the two germline ends. The CDR3 totals 14 residues. In germline, CDR1 is SGHRS, CDR2 YFSETQ. CDR3 sequence (DNA): TGCGCCAGCAGCCTGACAGGCCGCACAGATACGCAGTATTTT. It translates to CASSLTGRTDTQYF.

This chain links TRBV29-1 with TRBJ2-7; 9 nucleotides agree with TRBD1. This CDR3 is built from 12 residues. Germline V lookup: CDR1 SQVTM, CDR2 ANQGSEA. The trim removed 6 bases at V and 4 bases at J, leaving 4 bases unmatched. This chain's CDR3 is CSVGQGGYEQYF. The CDR3 DNA follows: TGCAGCGTGGGACAGGGTGGGTACGAGCAGTACTTC.

J is TRBJ2-3 and V is TRBV10-1, with 9 bases lining up with TRBD2. The CDR3 totals 17 residues. V shed 10 bases, J shed 2 bases, and the junction held 16 bases outside the gene matches. Germline V gene data show CDR1 as WNHNN and CDR2 as SYGVQD (reference sequence). The CDR3 sequence: CAIRTVAGALPTDTQYF. The CDR3 DNA reads as TGCGCCATCCGAACGGTAGCGGGAGCCTTACCCACAGATACGCAGTATTTT.

There are a few counts of this clone. The genes are TRBV6-1 and TRBJ2-1; the match to TRBD2 covers 7 bases. Germline V gene sequence: CDR1 MNHNS, CDR2 SASEGT. This CDR3 spans 15 amino acids. J gave up 1 base and V 0 bases, and 0 bases lay outside the gene matches. The CDR3 region is CASSEAGGSYNEQFF. As DNA, the CDR3 is TGTGCCAGCAGTGAAGCGGGAGGGTCCTACAATGAGCAGTTCTTC.

J is TRBJ2-1 and V is TRBV2; D is possibly TRBD1 (6 bases). The ends were cut back, 6 bases at V and 3 bases at J, with 18 bases in the middle. CDR1 is SNHLY and CDR2 is FYNNEI in the germline V gene. This CDR3 has 16 residues. The CDR3 here is CASRDISGEIYNEQFF. CDR3 sequence (DNA): TGTGCCAGCAGAGACATTTCAGGGGAAATCTACAATGAGCAGTTCTTC.

Regarding this clone: The sample contains more than one DNA sequence encoding this CDR3. The chain employs TRBV28 and TRBJ2-7, with 8 bases lining up with TRBD1. This CDR3 contains 13 residues. V was clipped by 6 bases and J by 3 bases; unmatched bases: 4. Germline CDR1 and CDR2: MDHEN and SYDVKM. CDR3 bases: TGTGCCAGCAGCCTGACAGGGGTCTACGAGCAGTACTTC. It encodes CASSLTGVYEQYF.

The CDR3 DNA reads TGTGCCAGCAGCAGGGGCCTATCCTACGAGCAGTACTTC. It specifies CASSRGLSYEQYF. This chain links TRBV11-2 with TRBJ2-7; the D gene is possibly TRBD1 (5 bases). There are 13 residues in the CDR3. CDR1 is SGHAT and CDR2 is FQNNGV in the germline V gene. V shed 5 bases and J shed 1 base, with 9 bases lying between them. The variable domain in full, completed from reference TRBV11-2 and TRBJ2-7, reads EAGVAQSPRYKIIEKRQSVAFWCNPISGHATLYWYQQILGQGPKLLIQFQNNGVVDDSQLPKDRFSAERLKGVDSTLKIQPAKLEDSAVYLCASSRGLSYEQYFGPGTRLTVT.

This clone turned up a few times. The chain has TRBV4-2 and TRBJ1-5; D not resolved. The germline V and J ends were trimmed by 1 base and 5 bases, with 6 bases remaining between them. Germline V CDR1 and CDR2: LGHNA, YNFKEQ. The CDR3 has 13 amino acids. Written as DNA, the CDR3 is TGTGCCAGCAGCCAAGGACGGGATCAGCCCCAGCATTTT. Amino acid sequence: CASSQGRDQPQHF.

V is TRBV28 and J is TRBJ1-1, with D possibly matching TRBD1 (5 bases). The germline CDR1 and CDR2 sequences are MDHEN and SYDVKM. The CDR3 length is 14 residues. Deletions cut 3 bases from V and 1 base from J, with 9 bases between. The CDR3 is CASSFLGENTEAFF. In nucleotides, the CDR3 is TGTGCCAGCAGTTTCTTAGGGGAGAACACTGAAGCTTTCTTT.

The V call is TRBV7-9, the J call TRBJ1-2; 8 bases are a match to TRBD1. Per germline, CDR1 SEHNR and CDR2 FQNEAQ (reference sequence). Germline trimming cut 3 bases from V and 3 bases from J; bases unmatched to any gene: 6. The CDR3 has 15 amino acids. The CDR3 region has the DNA TGTGCCAGCAGCTTTTGGGACAGGTCGGACTATGGCTACACCTTC. Translating it yields CASSFWDRSDYGYTF.

The rearrangement uses TRBV14 and TRBJ1-3; TRBD1 matches 7 bases. Trimming cost V 4 bases and J 8 bases; bases outside gene matches: 11. The germline V gene encodes CDR1 SGHDN and CDR2 FVKESK. The CDR3 spans 15 residues. CDR3 protein: CASSRQTGSGDTIYF. The CDR3 nucleotides are TGTGCCAGCAGCCGCCAGACAGGGAGTGGGGACACCATATATTTT.

The chain combines TRBV4-1 with TRBJ1-2, with 7 nucleotides matching TRBD1. CDR1 is MGHRA, CDR2 YSYEKL, per germline. With 4 bases clipped from V and 6 bases from J, the junction kept 11 bases outside the gene matches. The CDR3 consists of 15 residues. The CDR3 sequence: CASSLRLDREHGYTF. CDR3 sequence (DNA): TGCGCCAGCAGCCTAAGGCTTGACAGGGAACATGGCTACACCTTC.

V is TRBV28 and J is TRBJ1-1; TRBD1 matches at 7 bases. The V segment lost 5 bases and the J segment 5 bases; nucleotides outside the gene matches: 11. Looked up from germline, CDR1 is MDHEN and CDR2 is SYDVKM. The CDR3 loop spans 15 amino acids. The chain's CDR3 is CASSPRGTGVTEAFF. CDR3 coding DNA: TGTGCCAGCAGTCCCCGTGGAACAGGGGTTACTGAAGCTTTCTTT.

The chain employs TRBV18 and TRBJ2-3, with a weak D call TRBD2 (6 bases). The CDR3 consists of 17 residues. The germline CDR1 and CDR2 sequences are KGHSH and LQKENI. Trimming removed 2 bases at V and 1 base at J, with 16 bases between. The CDR3 nucleotides are TGTGCCAGCTCACCATCGACTAGTAATATCGGCACAGATACGCAGTATTTT. It yields the protein CASSPSTSNIGTDTQYF. The variable domain in full, with the rest retrieved from reference TRBV18 and TRBJ2-3, is NAGVMQNPRHLVRRRGQEARLRCSPMKGHSHVYWYRQLPEEGLKFMVYLQKENIIDESGMPKERFSAEFPKEGPSILRIQQVVRGDSAAYFCASSPSTSNIGTDTQYFGPGTRLTVL.

The chain joins TRBV5-1 to TRBJ2-2; D is unresolved. This CDR3 contains 14 residues. From germline, CDR1 is SGHRS and CDR2 YFSETQ. The V gene lost 2 bases and the J gene lost 0 bases, with 5 bases spanning the gap. CDR3 DNA: TGCGCCAGCAGCTTTTTCGCGAACACCGGGGAGCTGTTTTTT. Its protein product is CASSFFANTGELFF. The variable domain in full, with the rest retrieved from reference TRBV5-1 and TRBJ2-2, is KAGVTQTPRYLIKTRGQQVTLSCSPISGHRSVSWYQQTPGQGLQFLFEYFSETQRNKGNFPGRFSGRQFSNSRSEMNVSTLELGDSALYLCASSFFANTGELFFGEGSRLTVL.

The chain's CDR3 is CASSLTSGRSDTQYF. The CDR3 coding sequence is TGTGCCAGCAGCTTAACCAGCGGGAGATCAGATACGCAGTATTTT. This chain connects TRBV7-3 to TRBJ2-3, with 8 bases lining up with TRBD2. The CDR3 consists of 15 residues. Looked up from germline, CDR1 is SGHTA and CDR2 is FQGTGA. With V trimmed by 0 bases and J by 4 bases, 3 bases remained unmatched.

The chain combines TRBV10-1 with TRBJ2-7; 7 nucleotides line up with TRBD1. With 10 bases clipped from V and 0 bases from J, the junction kept 9 bases outside the gene matches. The CDR3 extends over 14 amino acids. CDR1 and CDR2 (germline): WNHNN, SYGVQD (reference sequence). CDR3 region: CAILTGENSYEQYF. CDR3 nucleotides: TGCGCCATCCTAACAGGGGAAAACTCCTACGAGCAGTACTTC.

The table lists this clone with a few counts. The rearrangement joins TRBV7-6 to TRBJ1-4, with 8 positions matching TRBD1. The V segment lost 4 bases and the J segment 7 bases; nucleotides outside the gene matches: 5. The CDR3 is 14 residues long. CDR1 is SGHVS, CDR2 FNYEAQ, per germline. The CDR3 reads CASSSNGQGEKLFF. CDR3 DNA sequence: TGTGCCAGCAGCTCCAACGGACAGGGTGAAAAACTGTTTTTT.

The count of this clone is one. The chain links TRBV5-4 to TRBJ2-7; D perhaps matches TRBD1 (6 bases). This CDR3 has 15 residues. The V end lost 2 bases, the J end lost 3 bases, and 15 bases lay between the germline ends. Germline CDR1 is SGHNT and CDR2 is YYREEE (reference sequence). CDR3 in amino acids: CASSFLGRGSYEQYF. CDR3 in DNA: TGTGCCAGCAGCTTTCTGGGCAGGGGTAGCTACGAGCAGTACTTC. The full variable domain, its missing parts supplied by reference TRBV5-4 and TRBJ2-7, is ETGVTQSPTHLIKTRGQQVTLRCSSQSGHNTVSWYQQALGQGPQFIFQYYREEENGRGNFPPRFSGLQFPNYSSELNVNALELDDSALYLCASSFLGRGSYEQYFGPGTRLTVT.

This sequence joins TRBV9 and TRBJ2-7; 8 bases match TRBD2. Germline values: CDR1 SGDLS, CDR2 YYNGEE. The CDR3 is made up of 13 amino acids. V dropped 7 bases and J dropped 6; count of bases not matched to a gene: 9. CDR3 in amino acids: CASPGTSPIEQYF. As DNA, the CDR3 is TGTGCCAGCCCCGGGACTAGTCCCATCGAGCAGTACTTC.